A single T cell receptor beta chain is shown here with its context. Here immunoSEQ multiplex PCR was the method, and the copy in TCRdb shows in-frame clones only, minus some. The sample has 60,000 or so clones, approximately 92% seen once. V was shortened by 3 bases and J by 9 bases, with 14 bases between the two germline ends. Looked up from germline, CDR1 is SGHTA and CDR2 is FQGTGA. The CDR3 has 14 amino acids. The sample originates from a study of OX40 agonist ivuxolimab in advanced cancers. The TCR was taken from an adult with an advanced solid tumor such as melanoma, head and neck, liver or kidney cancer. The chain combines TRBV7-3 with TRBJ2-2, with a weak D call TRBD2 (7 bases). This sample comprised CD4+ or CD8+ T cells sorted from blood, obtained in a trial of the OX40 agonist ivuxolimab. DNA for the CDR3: TGTGCCAGCAGCTTCAGAGCGGGGACACGGGAGCTGTTTTTT. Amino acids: CASSFRAGTRELFF.